The sequence of this T cell receptor (beta chain) was determined in a study of blood T cell repertoires in COVID-19. Overall study: The United States, Italy and Spain supplied acute and convalescent COVID-19 samples. In each case, the material was cDNA or gDNA derived from T cells, B-cell-depleted T cells, or PBMCs.

Original methodology: Reference gene primer amplification gave nucleated cell count estimates. The data were produced by immunoSEQ multiplex PCR, yet TCRdb's version contains in-frame clones alone and is incomplete. For V, J and clone size, that table is used; D and trimming come from the DNA. The sample holds around 75,000 clones, more than 70% seen once. This clone turned up a few times. The CDR3 loop spans 15 amino acids. Trimming pared 6 bases from V and 1 base from J, leaving 15 bases between. Germline V gene sequence: CDR1 MNHEY, CDR2 SVGAGI. Sequencing used peripheral blood. V is TRBV6-5 and J is TRBJ1-1; no clear D gene. This clonotype was obtained from a human donor in a cohort sampled during active COVID-19. The chain's CDR3 is CASRSVRNQNTEAFF. DNA of the CDR3: TGTGCCAGCAGAAGTGTCAGGAACCAGAACACTGAAGCTTTCTTT.